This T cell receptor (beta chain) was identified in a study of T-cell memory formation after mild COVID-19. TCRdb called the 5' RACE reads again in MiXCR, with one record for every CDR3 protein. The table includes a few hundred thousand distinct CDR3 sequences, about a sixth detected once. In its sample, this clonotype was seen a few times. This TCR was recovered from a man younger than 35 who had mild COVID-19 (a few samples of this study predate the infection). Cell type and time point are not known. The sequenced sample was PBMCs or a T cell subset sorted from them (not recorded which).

CDR3 sequence (DNA): TGTGCCAGCAGCTTCTCGGGCAGGGGGGATGGAAACACCATATATTTT. Encoded protein: CASSFSGRGDGNTIYF. V gene TRBV5-5 combines with J gene TRBJ1-3, with TRBD1 matching 7 bases. The CDR3 is 16 amino acids. Germline trimming cut 2 bases from V and 3 bases from J; bases unmatched to any gene: 8. The germline V gene has CDR1 SGHKS and CDR2 YYEKEE (reference sequence).